Listed here are 13 T cell receptor beta chains from one sample, sequenced in a study of blood T cell repertoires in COVID-19. Clones were read by immunoSEQ multiplex PCR, and TCRdb kept only the in-frame ones, dropping some. The data hold 130,000 to 150,000 clones, with 80% to 90% observed a single time. Sequencing was performed on peripheral blood. Receptors were obtained from a human donor in a cohort sampled during active COVID-19.

The chain has TRBV11-3 and TRBJ2-7; D perhaps matches TRBD1 (6 bases). Germline values: CDR1 SGHNT, CDR2 YENEEA. Deletions cut 5 bases from V and 6 bases from J, with 11 bases between. CDR3 length: 12 amino acids. Here the CDR3 DNA reads TGTGCCAGCAGCCCAGGGGTGGGCGAGCAGTACTTC. Residues: CASSPGVGEQYF.

This clone is a singleton in its sample. The rearrangement joins TRBV9 to TRBJ2-4; the match to TRBD2 covers 15 bases. Trimming at V came to 4 bases and at J to 6 bases, leaving 2 bases not matched to a gene. CDR3 length: 15 amino acids. The germline V gene has CDR1 SGDLS and CDR2 YYNGEE. The CDR3 DNA sequence: TGTGCCAGCAGCTCGGGACTAGCGGGGGGAAACATTCAGTACTTC. This codes for CASSSGLAGGNIQYF.

This chain connects TRBV11-2 to TRBJ2-2; maybe TRBD1 (6 bases). Between the trimmed V and J ends, which lost 4 bases and 7 bases, there was a span of 16 bases. This CDR3 is built from 15 residues. Per the germline V gene, CDR1 is SGHAT and CDR2 is FQNNGV. The CDR3 DNA sequence: TGTGCCAGCAGCTCCGACAGGCTCTCCGGCGGGGAGCTGTTTTTT. Residues: CASSSDRLSGGELFF.

The CDR3 DNA reads as TGTGCCAGTAGTATCCGAAAACGGGGATATAGCAATCAGCCCCAGCATTTT. This translates into CASSIRKRGYSNQPQHF. The chain couples TRBV19 to TRBJ1-5; D gene ambiguous. Germline values: CDR1 LNHDA, CDR2 SQIVND (reference sequence). Deletions cut 3 bases from V and 0 bases from J, with 15 bases between. The CDR3 covers 17 residues.

This chain connects TRBV7-2 to TRBJ2-1, with 12 bases fitting TRBD2. Germline V gives CDR1 SGHTA, CDR2 FQGNSA. The CDR3 sequence is 18 residues long. Trimming cost V 7 bases and J 10 bases; bases outside gene matches: 20. The DNA of the CDR3 is TGTGCCAGCACCCTGTGGATGACTAGCGGGGGCGGGTCCGGGGAGCAGTTCTTC. The encoded protein is CASTLWMTSGGGSGEQFF.

This chain joins TRBV28 and TRBJ2-5; 10 nucleotides agree with TRBD2. CDR3 length: 17 amino acids. Germline assignment: CDR1 MDHEN and CDR2 SYDVKM. The V gene end was trimmed by 6 bases and the J gene end by 2 bases; junction bases not matched to a gene: 12. The CDR3 loop is CASSLPLAGALQETQYF. The DNA of the CDR3 is TGTGCCAGCAGCCTGCCTCTAGCGGGGGCCCTGCAAGAGACCCAGTACTTC.

This chain connects TRBV9 to TRBJ1-6, with TRBD1 matching over 9 bases. Per the germline V gene, CDR1 is SGDLS and CDR2 is YYNGEE. This CDR3 spans 14 amino acids. V shed 4 bases, J shed 8 bases, and the junction held 4 bases outside the gene matches. DNA for the CDR3: TGTGCCAGCAGCCTCCGGGACAGGGATTCACCCCTCCACTTT. Protein product: CASSLRDRDSPLHF.

CDR3 protein: CASSRDWRTEAFF. The CDR3 region has the DNA TGTGCCAGCAGCCGGGACTGGCGGACTGAAGCTTTCTTT. This chain links TRBV5-4 with TRBJ1-1, with D tentatively TRBD1 (5 bases). The CDR3 is 13 residues long. V lost 4 bases and J lost 5, with 12 bases in between. The germline gives CDR1 SGHNT, CDR2 YYREEE (reference sequence).

The J gene is TRBJ2-5, the V gene TRBV9; possibly TRBD2 for D (6 bases). CDR1 is SGDLS, CDR2 YYNGEE, per germline. CDR3 length equals 14 residues. Trimming cost V 6 bases and J 7 bases, with 19 bases left between them. The CDR3 reads CASNVPGSGGTQYF. CDR3 DNA: TGTGCCAGCAACGTTCCGGGCTCCGGGGGGACCCAGTACTTC.

The rearrangement links TRBV5-1 to TRBJ2-7; tentatively, D is TRBD1 (5 bases). Germline values: CDR1 SGHRS, CDR2 YFSETQ. V lost 1 base and J lost 2, with 10 bases in between. The CDR3 consists of 14 residues. The CDR3 here is CASSLLDKTYEQYF. CDR3 coding DNA: TGCGCCAGCAGCTTGCTGGACAAGACCTACGAGCAGTACTTC.

The sample holds a few counts of this clone. The chain recombines TRBV30 with TRBJ1-1, with 7 bases aligning to TRBD1. CDR1 is GTSNPN, CDR2 SVGIG, per germline (reference sequence). This CDR3 contains 11 residues. The CDR3 is CAKGGLTEAFF. Here the CDR3 DNA reads TGTGCAAAAGGGGGCCTCACTGAAGCTTTCTTT.

J is TRBJ1-1 and V is TRBV7-9; D not certain. V was trimmed by 5 bases and J by 1 base, leaving 14 bases between them. This CDR3 is built from 15 residues. The germline V gene encodes CDR1 SEHNR and CDR2 FQNEAQ (reference sequence). CDR3 nucleotide sequence: TGTGCCAGCAGCCACTCGGTGGAGAAGAACACTGAAGCTTTCTTT. Translating it yields CASSHSVEKNTEAFF.

This clone was counted between two and nine times. The J gene is TRBJ1-5, the V gene TRBV7-2, with D uncertain. This CDR3 is built from 13 residues. Germline V gene lookup returns CDR1 SGHTA and CDR2 FQGNSA. The ends were cut back, 5 bases at V and 4 bases at J, with 9 bases in the middle. The CDR3 loop reads CASSTSGNQPQHF. For the CDR3, the DNA is TGTGCCAGCAGCACATCGGGAAATCAGCCCCAGCATTTT.